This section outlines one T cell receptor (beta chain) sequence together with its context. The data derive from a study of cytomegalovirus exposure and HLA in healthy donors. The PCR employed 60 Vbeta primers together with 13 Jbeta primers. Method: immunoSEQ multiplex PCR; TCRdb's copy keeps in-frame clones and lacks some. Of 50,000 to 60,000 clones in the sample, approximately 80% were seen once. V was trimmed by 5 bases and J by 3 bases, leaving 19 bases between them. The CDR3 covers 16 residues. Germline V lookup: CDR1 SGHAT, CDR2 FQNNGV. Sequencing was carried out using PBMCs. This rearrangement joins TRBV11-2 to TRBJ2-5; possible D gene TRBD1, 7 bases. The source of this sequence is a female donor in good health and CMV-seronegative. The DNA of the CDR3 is TGTGCCAGCAGCACAGGGGACCGGGGGCGGGAAGAGACCCAGTACTTC. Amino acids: CASSTGDRGREETQYF.